This T cell receptor (beta chain) was documented in a study of blood T cell repertoires in COVID-19. Data came from immunoSEQ multiplex PCR; TCRdb stores just in-frame clones and leaves some out. In the table there are about 200,000 clones, about 84% of which are singletons. The sample was peripheral blood. The TCR was taken from a woman older than 75 with COVID-19, enrolled during active disease.

The CDR3 here is CASSLGGTGGNEQFF. CDR3 nucleotide sequence: TGTGCCAGCAGCTTAGGCGGAACAGGGGGCAATGAGCAGTTCTTC. This chain uses TRBV7-9 with TRBJ2-1; 8 nucleotides align to TRBD1. There are 15 residues in the CDR3. Germline trimming cut 1 base from V and 6 bases from J; bases unmatched to any gene: 5. Germline CDR1 and CDR2: SEHNR and FQNEAQ (reference sequence).